Below, one T cell receptor beta chain is given with its context. CDR3 length: 14 residues. Germline V gene lookup returns CDR1 SGHTS and CDR2 YDEGEE. V lost 0 bases, J lost 4 bases, and 10 bases lay in between. These data belong to a study of OX40 agonist ivuxolimab in advanced cancers. Study-wide context: Three patients responded partially, comprising one with hepatocellular carcinoma and two with cutaneous melanoma.

The assay was immunoSEQ multiplex PCR, and TCRdb's table has in-frame clones only and misses some. In the table there are 90,000 or so clones, about 91% of which are singletons. This receptor was obtained from an adult with an advanced solid tumor such as melanoma, head and neck, liver or kidney cancer. The sample in question was CD4+ or CD8+ T cells sorted from blood, obtained in a trial of the OX40 agonist ivuxolimab. The chain has TRBV5-8 and TRBJ1-2, with D perhaps TRBD1 (5 bases). CDR3 DNA: TGTGCCAGCAGCTTGGGCCAGGGCAGCTATGGCTACACCTTC. This codes for CASSLGQGSYGYTF.